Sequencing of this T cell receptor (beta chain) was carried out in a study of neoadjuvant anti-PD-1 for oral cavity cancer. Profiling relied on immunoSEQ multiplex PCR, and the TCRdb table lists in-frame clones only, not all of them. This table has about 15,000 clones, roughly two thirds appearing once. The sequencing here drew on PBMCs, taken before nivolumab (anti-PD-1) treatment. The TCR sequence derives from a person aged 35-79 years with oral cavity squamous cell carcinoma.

As DNA, the CDR3 is TGTGCCAGCAGTTTATGGGACGGCACAGATACGCAGTATTTT. Encoded protein: CASSLWDGTDTQYF. The chain carries TRBV27 and TRBJ2-3, with D perhaps given as TRBD1 or TRBD2 (5 bases each). V was shortened by 1 base and J by 1 base, with 6 bases between the two germline ends. CDR1 MNHEY and CDR2 SMNVEV come from the germline V gene (reference sequence). The CDR3 has 14 residues.